This T cell receptor beta chain was recorded in a study of metastatic and nonmetastatic thyroid tumors. The CDR3 totals 15 residues. CDR1 MNHEY and CDR2 SVGEGT come from the germline V gene. Trimming took off 2 bases at V and 4 bases at J, with 15 bases between the two ends. Every patient underwent thyroid surgery untreated. This clone was seen a few times. MiXCR reprocessed the PCR reads for TCRdb. This table has approximately 20,000 clones, about 19% appearing once. The V and J genes are TRBV6-2 or TRBV6-3 and TRBJ2-7, with D tentatively TRBD1 (5 bases). Sequencing input: tumor tissue. This TCR came from a female donor with papillary thyroid cancer or a benign thyroid nodule (not recorded which). Some clones in this sample may be carry-over from other donors' samples. The chain's CDR3 is CASSYMATVVYEQYF. The DNA for the CDR3 is TGTGCCAGCAGTTACATGGCGACAGTGGTGTACGAGCAGTACTTC.